This T cell receptor beta chain comes out of a study of OX40 agonist ivuxolimab in advanced cancers. Trimming removed 1 base from V and 1 base from J, with 7 bases in between. Germline V gene data show CDR1 as SGHAT and CDR2 as FQNNGV. The CDR3 totals 14 residues. Regarding the study as a whole: CD4+ and CD8+ T cells in blood underwent clonal expansion by week 6 at 0.1 to 3.0 mg/kg. On average, CD8+ T cells had more expanded clones than CD4+.

Sequencing used immunoSEQ multiplex PCR; TCRdb keeps in-frame clones, though not all of them. The table records about 79,000 clones, 92% of them present only once. Concerning this clone: Its target is unknown.

The chain is built from TRBV11-2 and TRBJ1-2; D is ambiguous. The TCR sequence derives from an adult with an advanced solid tumor such as melanoma, head and neck, liver or kidney cancer. Sample: CD4+ or CD8+ T cells sorted from blood, taken in a trial of the OX40 agonist ivuxolimab. CDR3 DNA sequence: TGTGCCAGCAGCTTAGCCACCATTAACTATGGCTACACCTTC. Amino acid sequence: CASSLATINYGYTF.